This TCR beta chain came from a study of blood T cell repertoires in COVID-19. Study processing details: Estimation of nucleated cell counts relied on the amplification of reference gene primers. Sequenced by immunoSEQ multiplex PCR; TCRdb stores in-frame clones only, minus some. V and J calls and clone size are as listed in that table; D and trimming were resolved from the DNA. The sample records roughly 250,000 clones, 80% to 95% being singletons. Germline values: CDR1 SEHNR, CDR2 FQNEAQ (reference sequence). This CDR3 comprises 16 residues. The V and J ends lost 3 bases and 1 base, in that order; junction bases with no gene match: 5.

This sequence was found in a man aged 25 to 40 with COVID-19, enrolled during active disease. V usage is TRBV7-9 and J usage is TRBJ2-3, with TRBD2 matching over 9 bases. Material for sequencing was peripheral blood. CDR3 region: CASSFVERGGTDTQYF. In DNA, the CDR3 is TGTGCCAGCAGCTTCGTGGAGCGGGGGGGCACAGATACGCAGTATTTT.